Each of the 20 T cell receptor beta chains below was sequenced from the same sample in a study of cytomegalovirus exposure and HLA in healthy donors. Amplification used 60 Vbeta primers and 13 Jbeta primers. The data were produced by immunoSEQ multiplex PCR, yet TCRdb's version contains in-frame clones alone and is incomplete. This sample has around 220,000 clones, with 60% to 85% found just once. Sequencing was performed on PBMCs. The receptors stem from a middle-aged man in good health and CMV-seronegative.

In nucleotides, the CDR3 is TGTGCCAGCAGCGTAGCTAGCGGCCTGGGCAGAGAGCAGTACTTC. It codes for CASSVASGLGREQYF. The V and J genes are TRBV9 and TRBJ2-7; 7 bases fit TRBD2. Germline V gives CDR1 SGDLS, CDR2 YYNGEE. The CDR3 loop spans 15 amino acids. The V segment lost 0 bases and the J segment 7 bases; nucleotides outside the gene matches: 10.

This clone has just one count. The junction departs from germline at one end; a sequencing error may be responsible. The chain's CDR3 is CASSRTGNYGCTF. The CDR3 DNA is TGCGCCAGCAGCCGGACAGGAAACTATGGCTGCACCTTC. V and J are TRBV4-1 and TRBJ1-2, with 7 bases aligning to TRBD1. Germline V CDR1 and CDR2: MGHRA, YSYEKL. CDR3 length: 13 residues.

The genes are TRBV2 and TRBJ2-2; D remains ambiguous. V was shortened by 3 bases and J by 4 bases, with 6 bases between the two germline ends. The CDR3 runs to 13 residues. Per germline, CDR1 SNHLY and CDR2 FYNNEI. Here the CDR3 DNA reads TGTGCCAGCAGTGAGGTCAGCACCGGGGAGCTGTTTTTT. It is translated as CASSEVSTGELFF.

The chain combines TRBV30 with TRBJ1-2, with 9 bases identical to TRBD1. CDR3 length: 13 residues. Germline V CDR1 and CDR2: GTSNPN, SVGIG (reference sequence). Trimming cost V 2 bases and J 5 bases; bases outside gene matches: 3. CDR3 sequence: CAWSQGQGYGYTF. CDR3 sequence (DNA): TGTGCCTGGAGTCAAGGACAGGGGTATGGCTACACCTTC.

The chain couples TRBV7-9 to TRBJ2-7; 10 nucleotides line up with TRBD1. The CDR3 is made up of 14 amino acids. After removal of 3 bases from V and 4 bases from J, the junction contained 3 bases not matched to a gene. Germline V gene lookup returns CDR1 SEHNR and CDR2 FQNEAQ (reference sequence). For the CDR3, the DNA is TGTGCCAGCAGCTTCCCGGGACAGGGGTACGAGCAGTACTTC. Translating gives CASSFPGQGYEQYF.

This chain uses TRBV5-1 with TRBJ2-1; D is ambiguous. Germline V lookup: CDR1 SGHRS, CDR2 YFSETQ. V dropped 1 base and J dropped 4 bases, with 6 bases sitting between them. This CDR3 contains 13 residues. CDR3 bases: TGCGCCAGCAGCTTGATGGAGTACAATGAGCAGTTCTTC. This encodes CASSLMEYNEQFF.

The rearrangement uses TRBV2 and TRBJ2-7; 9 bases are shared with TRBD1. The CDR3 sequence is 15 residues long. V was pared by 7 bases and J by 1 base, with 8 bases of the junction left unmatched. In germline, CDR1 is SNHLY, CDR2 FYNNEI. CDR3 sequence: CASIFSGTGSYEQYF. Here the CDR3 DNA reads TGTGCCAGCATTTTTTCCGGGACAGGGTCCTACGAGCAGTACTTC.

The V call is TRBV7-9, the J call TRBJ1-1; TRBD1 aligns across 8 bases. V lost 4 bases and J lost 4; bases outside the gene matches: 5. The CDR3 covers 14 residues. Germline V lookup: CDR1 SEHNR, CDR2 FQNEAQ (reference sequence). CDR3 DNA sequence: TGTGCCAGCAGCTCAGGGGGCGCGGGCACTGAAGCTTTCTTT. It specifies CASSSGGAGTEAFF.

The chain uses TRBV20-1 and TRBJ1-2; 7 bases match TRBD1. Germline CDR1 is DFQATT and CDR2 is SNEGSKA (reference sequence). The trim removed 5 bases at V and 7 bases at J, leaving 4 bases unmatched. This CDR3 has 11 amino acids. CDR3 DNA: TGCAGTGCTGCGGGACAGCCTGGCTACACCTTC. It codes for CSAAGQPGYTF.

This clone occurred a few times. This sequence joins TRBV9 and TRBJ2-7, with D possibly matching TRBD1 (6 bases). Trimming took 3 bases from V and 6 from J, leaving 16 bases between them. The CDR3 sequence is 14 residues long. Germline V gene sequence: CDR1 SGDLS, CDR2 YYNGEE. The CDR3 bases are TGTGCCAGCAGCGAACAGGGTCAGGGAGTCGAGCAGTACTTC. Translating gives CASSEQGQGVEQYF.

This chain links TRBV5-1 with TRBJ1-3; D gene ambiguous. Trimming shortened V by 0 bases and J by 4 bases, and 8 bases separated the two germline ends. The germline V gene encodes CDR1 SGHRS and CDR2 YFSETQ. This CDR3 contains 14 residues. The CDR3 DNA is TGCGCCAGCAGCTTGGCCGGGGAAGGAAACACCATATATTTT. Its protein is CASSLAGEGNTIYF.

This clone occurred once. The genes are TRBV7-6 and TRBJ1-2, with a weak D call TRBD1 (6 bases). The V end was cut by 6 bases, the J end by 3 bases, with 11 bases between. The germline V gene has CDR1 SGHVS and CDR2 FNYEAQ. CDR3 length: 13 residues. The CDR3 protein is CASRSQGDYGYTF. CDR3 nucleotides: TGTGCCAGCAGATCACAGGGTGACTATGGCTACACCTTC.

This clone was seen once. CDR3 protein: CASSLSAGRHEKLFF. The CDR3 coding sequence is TGTGCCAGCAGCTTGTCGGCAGGGCGGCATGAAAAACTGTTTTTT. V usage is TRBV7-7 and J usage is TRBJ1-4; TRBD1 might be the D (5 bases). The ends were cut back, 3 bases at V and 6 bases at J, with 14 bases in the middle. Germline CDR1 SSHAT, CDR2 FNYEAQ (reference sequence). The CDR3 is 15 residues long.

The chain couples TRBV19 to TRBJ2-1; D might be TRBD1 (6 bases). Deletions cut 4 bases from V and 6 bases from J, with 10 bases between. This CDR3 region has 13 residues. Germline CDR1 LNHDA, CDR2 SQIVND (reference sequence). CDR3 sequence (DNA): TGTGCCAGTAGTAACAGGGCGAGCAATGAGCAGTTCTTC. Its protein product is CASSNRASNEQFF.

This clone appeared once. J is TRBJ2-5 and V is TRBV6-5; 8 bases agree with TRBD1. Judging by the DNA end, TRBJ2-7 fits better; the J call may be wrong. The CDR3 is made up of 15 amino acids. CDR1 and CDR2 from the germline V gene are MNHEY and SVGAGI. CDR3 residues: CASSYYAGGMYEQYF. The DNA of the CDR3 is TGTGCCAGCAGTTACTATGCAGGGGGCATGTACGAGCAGTACTTC.

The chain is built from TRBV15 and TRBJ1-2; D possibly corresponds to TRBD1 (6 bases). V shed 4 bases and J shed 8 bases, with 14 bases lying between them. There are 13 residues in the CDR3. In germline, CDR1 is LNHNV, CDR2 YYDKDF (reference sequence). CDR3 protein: CATSMRGLRGYTF. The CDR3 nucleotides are TGTGCCACCAGCATGCGGGGGCTAAGAGGCTACACCTTC.

The CDR3 region has the DNA TGTGCCAGCAGCCCTTTAGGAGGACAGGGCATAAATGGCTACACCTTC. Translation gives CASSPLGGQGINGYTF. The chain has TRBV28 and TRBJ1-2; 8 bases match TRBD1. The V segment lost 6 bases and the J segment 6 bases; nucleotides outside the gene matches: 15. CDR1 and CDR2 (germline): MDHEN, SYDVKM. The length of the CDR3 is 16 residues.

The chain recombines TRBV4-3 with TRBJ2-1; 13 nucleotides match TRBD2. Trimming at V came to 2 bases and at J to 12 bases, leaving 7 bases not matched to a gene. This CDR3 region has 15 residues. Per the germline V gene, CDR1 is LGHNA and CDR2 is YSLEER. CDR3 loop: CASSQRLAGGLGQFF. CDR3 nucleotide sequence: TGCGCCAGCAGCCAAAGACTAGCGGGGGGTTTAGGGCAGTTCTTC.

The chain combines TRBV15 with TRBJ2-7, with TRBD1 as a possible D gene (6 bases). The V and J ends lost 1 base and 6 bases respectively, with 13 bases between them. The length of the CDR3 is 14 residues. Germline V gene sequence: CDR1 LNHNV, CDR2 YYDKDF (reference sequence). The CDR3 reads CATSRAGGRGEQYF. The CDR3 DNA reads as TGTGCCACCAGCAGAGCTGGGGGCCGAGGCGAGCAGTACTTC.

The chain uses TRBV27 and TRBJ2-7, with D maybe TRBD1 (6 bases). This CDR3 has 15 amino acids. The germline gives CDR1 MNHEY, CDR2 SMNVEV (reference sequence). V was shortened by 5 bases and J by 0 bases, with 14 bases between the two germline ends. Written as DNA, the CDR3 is TGTGCCAGCAGTGTACAGGGTTTTGGCTCCTACGAGCAGTACTTC. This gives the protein CASSVQGFGSYEQYF.